This T cell receptor (beta chain) comes out of a study of STAT3 mutations in large granular lymphocyte leukemia. Study-wide results and limits: Every T-cell large granular lymphocyte leukemia patient had at least one immunodominant TCR beta clonotype.

The table came from immunoSEQ multiplex PCR; TCRdb's copy has only in-frame clones and leaves some out. The table shows roughly 4,200 clones, with roughly two thirds occurring only once. The CDR3 covers 17 residues. With V trimmed by 0 bases and J by 9 bases, 14 bases remained unmatched. Germline V CDR1 and CDR2: SGHRS, YFSETQ. On this clone itself: The antigen remains unidentified.

The chain carries TRBV5-1 and TRBJ2-1; the match to TRBD1 covers 8 bases. The receptor was isolated from a man between 60 and 75 years old with T-cell large granular lymphocyte leukemia. Some clones in this sample may be carry-over from other donors' samples. Source material: peripheral blood mononuclear cells. CDR3 nucleotides: TGCGCCAGCAGCTTGGAAGGACAGGGTGGACCTACGAGTGAGCAGTTCTTC. As protein: CASSLEGQGGPTSEQFF.